These 3 T cell receptor beta chains were all obtained from the same sample, sequenced in a study of shared clonotypes between healthy human individuals. Sequencing was performed with immunoSEQ multiplex PCR; in TCRdb, only in-frame clones are kept and a portion is missing. The sample lists roughly 2 million clones, more than 90% occurring once. The sample comprised naive CD4+ T cells sorted from blood. As for subset: CD45RA+ positively selected. The receptors come from a man between 18 and 29 years old in good health.

This clone was detected only once. Other DNA sequences in this sample translate to the same CDR3. The CDR3: CASSQDRGGYGYTF. In DNA form, the CDR3 reads TGCGCCAGCAGCCAAGACAGGGGAGGTTATGGCTACACCTTC. This chain joins TRBV4-3 and TRBJ1-2, with D perhaps matching TRBD1 (6 bases). Looked up from germline, CDR1 is LGHNA and CDR2 is YSLEER. The V gene lost 0 bases and the J gene lost 5 bases, with 10 bases spanning the gap. The CDR3 has 14 amino acids.

The chain is built from TRBV5-6 and TRBJ2-3; possibly TRBD1 for D (6 bases). The CDR3 spans 16 residues. Trimming took 3 bases from V and 5 from J, leaving 19 bases between them. Germline assignment: CDR1 SGHDT and CDR2 YYEEEE. DNA for the CDR3: TGTGCCAGCAGCTGGGGGCCGGGACCGGCGGGAGATACGCAGTATTTT. Amino acid sequence: CASSWGPGPAGDTQYF.

As regards this clone: Other DNA sequences in the sample encode the same CDR3. The J gene is TRBJ2-5, the V gene TRBV4-1; possible D gene TRBD1, 6 bases. The CDR3 sequence is 13 residues long. Per the germline V gene, CDR1 is MGHRA and CDR2 is YSYEKL. V dropped 3 bases and J dropped 4 bases, with 9 bases sitting between them. CDR3 region: CASSQIQGETQYF. For the CDR3, the DNA is TGCGCCAGCAGCCAGATACAGGGAGAGACCCAGTACTTC.